This TCR beta chain derives from a study of cytomegalovirus exposure and HLA in healthy donors. Study-level findings and limits: Cytomegalovirus association was listed for under 200 TCR beta chains. Reports credit the classifier with highly specific, highly sensitive diagnosis of cytomegalovirus status.

Points on this clone: What it binds is not known.

Germline lookup yields CDR1 MNHEY and CDR2 SVGAGI. Deletions cut 4 bases from V and 4 bases from J, with 9 bases between. The CDR3 has 13 amino acids. Profiling relied on immunoSEQ multiplex PCR, and the TCRdb table lists in-frame clones only, not all of them. The sample records around 150,000 clones, about 91% being singletons. This chain links TRBV6-5 with TRBJ2-3, with TRBD2 as a possible D gene (6 bases). The sequence was obtained from a woman between 18 and 30 years old in good health and CMV-seropositive. Sequenced input: PBMCs. CDR3 nucleotide sequence: TGTGCCAGCAGTTCCCGACTAGCAGATACGCAGTATTTT. As protein: CASSSRLADTQYF.